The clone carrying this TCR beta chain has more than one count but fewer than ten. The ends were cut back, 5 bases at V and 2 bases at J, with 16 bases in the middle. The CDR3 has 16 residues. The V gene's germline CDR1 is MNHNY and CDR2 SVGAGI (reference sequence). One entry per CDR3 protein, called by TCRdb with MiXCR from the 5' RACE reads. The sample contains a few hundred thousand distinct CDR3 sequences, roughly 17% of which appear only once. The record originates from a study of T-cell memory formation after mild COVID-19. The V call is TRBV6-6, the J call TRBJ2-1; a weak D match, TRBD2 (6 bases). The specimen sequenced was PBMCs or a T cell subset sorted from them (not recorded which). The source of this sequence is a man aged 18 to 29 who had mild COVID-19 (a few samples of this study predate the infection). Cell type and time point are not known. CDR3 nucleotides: TGTGCCAGCAGTACCCCGACTGGCGGGGCCTACAATGAGCAGTTCTTC. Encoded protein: CASSTPTGGAYNEQFF.